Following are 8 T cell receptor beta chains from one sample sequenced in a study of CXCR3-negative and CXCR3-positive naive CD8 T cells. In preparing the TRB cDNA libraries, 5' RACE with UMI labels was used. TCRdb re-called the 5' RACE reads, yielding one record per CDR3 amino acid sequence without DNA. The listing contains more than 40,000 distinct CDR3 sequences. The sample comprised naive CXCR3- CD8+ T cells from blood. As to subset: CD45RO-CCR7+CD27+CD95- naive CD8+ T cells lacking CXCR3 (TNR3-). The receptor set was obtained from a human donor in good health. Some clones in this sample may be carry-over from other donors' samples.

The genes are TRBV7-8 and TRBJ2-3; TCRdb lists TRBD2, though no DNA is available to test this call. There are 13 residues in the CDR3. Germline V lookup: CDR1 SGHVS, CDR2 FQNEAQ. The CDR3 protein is CASSLASGNTQYF.

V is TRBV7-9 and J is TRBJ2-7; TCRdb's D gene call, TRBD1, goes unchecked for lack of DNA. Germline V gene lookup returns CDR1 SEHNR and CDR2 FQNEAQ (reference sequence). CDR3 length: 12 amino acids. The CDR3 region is CASGSIPRRQYF.

CDR3 loop: CASSQGLAGNNEQFF. This chain links TRBV7-3 with TRBJ2-1; TCRdb's D call of TRBD2 is untestable without DNA. This CDR3 comprises 15 residues. From germline, CDR1 is SGHTA and CDR2 FQGTGA.

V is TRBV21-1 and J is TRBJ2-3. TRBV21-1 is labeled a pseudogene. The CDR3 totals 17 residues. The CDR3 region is CASSHPLSRKMTDTQYF.

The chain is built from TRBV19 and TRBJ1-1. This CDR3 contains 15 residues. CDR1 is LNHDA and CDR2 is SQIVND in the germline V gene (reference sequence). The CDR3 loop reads CASSIFSSSNTEAFF.

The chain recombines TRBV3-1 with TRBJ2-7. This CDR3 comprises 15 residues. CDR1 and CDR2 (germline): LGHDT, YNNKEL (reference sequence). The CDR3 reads CASSQGTHITYEQYF.

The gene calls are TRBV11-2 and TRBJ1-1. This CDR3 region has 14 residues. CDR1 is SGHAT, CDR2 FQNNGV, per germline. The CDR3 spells CASSLALMNTEAFF.

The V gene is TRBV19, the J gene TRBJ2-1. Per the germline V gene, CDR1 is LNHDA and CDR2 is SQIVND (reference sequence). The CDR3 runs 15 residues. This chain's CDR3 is CASSMRTPRWGEQFF.